Detailed here is one TCR beta chain. Sequencing of TCR beta was performed on blood CD8+ and CD4+ T cells. It was negative isolation that provided the CD8+ and CD4+ T cells, whereas TEMRA cells were enriched by FACS. There are 16 residues in the CDR3. V lost 6 bases to trimming and J lost 3 bases, with 18 bases between them. The V gene's germline CDR1 is LNHDA and CDR2 SQIVND (reference sequence). Reverse transcription of roughly 0.45 to 1 ug RNA was performed with random hexamers. The authors amplified TCR beta CDR3 across 54 Vbeta and 13 Jbeta using immunoSEQ multiplex PCR. One entry per CDR3 protein results from TCRdb running MiXCR on the immunoSEQ multiplex PCR reads. Seen here are approximately 300,000 distinct CDR3 sequences, 65% to 90% observed once, and the top ten hold 0.21%. This record belongs to a study of CD8 T cells in Susac syndrome.

This receptor was taken from a human donor with multiple sclerosis. Sequencing input: CD8+ T cells from PBMCs. The chain is built from TRBV19 and TRBJ1-5, with D possibly matching TRBD1 (6 bases). The CDR3 coding sequence is TGTGCCAGTAGCCCCCTATCGGGGGCTATCAATCAGCCCCAGCATTTT. Protein product: CASSPLSGAINQPQHF.